Listed here are 12 T cell receptor beta chains from one sample, sequenced in a study of early T cells in non-severe SARS-CoV-2 infection. Each CDR3 protein is one row after TCRdb ran MiXCR on the 5' RACE reads. The table shows about 29,000 distinct CDR3 sequences, with over 3.5% occurring only once. What was sequenced was whole blood. These TCRs come from an adult who was a healthcare worker with PCR-confirmed SARS-CoV-2 infection or an uninfected control (not recorded which).

This clonotype has at least ten counts. The V call is TRBV11-2, the J call TRBJ2-2, with D hard to call. The CDR3 has 15 amino acids. Germline V gene data show CDR1 as SGHAT and CDR2 as FQNNGV. Trimming cost V 7 bases and J 0 bases, with 12 bases left between them. CDR3 sequence reads: CASTLRRANTGELFF. The CDR3 nucleotides read TGTGCCAGCACCCTAAGGCGAGCGAACACCGGGGAGCTGTTTTTT.

Many counts were recorded for this clonotype. This sequence joins TRBV19 and TRBJ1-5, with D possibly matching TRBD1 (5 bases). The length of the CDR3 is 15 residues. Germline values: CDR1 LNHDA, CDR2 SQIVND (reference sequence). The V gene lost 5 bases and the J gene lost 0 bases, with 11 bases spanning the gap. CDR3 DNA sequence: TGTGCCAGTAGTTTACAGGCGATTAGCAATCAGCCCCAGCATTTT. This translates into CASSLQAISNQPQHF. The entire variable domain, with the rest obtained from reference TRBV19 and TRBJ1-5, is as follows: DGGITQSPKYLFRKEGQNVTLSCEQNLNHDAMYWYRQDPGQGLRLIYYSQIVNDFQKGDIAEGYSVSREKKESFPLTVTSAQKNPTAFYLCASSLQAISNQPQHFGDGTRLSIL.

This clonotype has only a few counts. The CDR3 DNA reads as TGTGCCAGCAGCTTAGGCGGGACTACCTACAATGAGCAGTTCTTC. This encodes CASSLGGTTYNEQFF. This chain connects TRBV7-2 to TRBJ2-1, with 7 positions matching TRBD2. V trimming: 1 base; J trimming: 2 bases; junction bases outside the gene matches: 2. CDR1 and CDR2 (germline): SGHTA, FQGNSA. The CDR3 is 15 amino acids.

This clonotype was seen repeatedly, ten times or more. A junction boundary mismatches the germline segment, possibly from a read error. The chain has TRBV12-3 or TRBV12-4 and TRBJ2-3, with 12 bases lining up with TRBD2. This CDR3 has 14 amino acids. CDR3 residues: CASSLAGGLHTQYF. Written as DNA, the CDR3 is TGTGCCAGCAGTCTAGCGGGAGGGTTACATACGCAGTATTTT.

This clonotype was counted ten times or more. The V gene is TRBV5-4, the J gene TRBJ1-6, with D perhaps matching TRBD1 (6 bases). The CDR3 contains 14 residues. Germline V CDR1 and CDR2: SGHNT, YYREEE (reference sequence). V lost 2 bases to trimming and J lost 7 bases, with 10 bases between them. As DNA, the CDR3 is TGTGCCAGCAGCTTCCGGGACACAAATTCACCCCTCCACTTT. It specifies CASSFRDTNSPLHF.

The chain has TRBV5-1 and TRBJ2-2, with D perhaps matching TRBD1 or TRBD2 (5 bases each). Between the trimmed V and J ends, which lost 2 bases and 0 bases, there was a span of 8 bases. The CDR3 extends over 15 amino acids. Germline V CDR1 and CDR2: SGHRS, YFSETQ. The CDR3 DNA reads TGCGCCAGCAGCTTAGGGACGTCGAACACCGGGGAGCTGTTTTTT. As protein: CASSLGTSNTGELFF.

This clonotype appeared many times. This rearrangement joins TRBV20-1 to TRBJ2-2; D unclear. The germline V gene has CDR1 DFQATT and CDR2 SNEGSKA (reference sequence). This CDR3 spans 15 amino acids. V lost 2 bases to trimming and J lost 4 bases, with 14 bases between them. For the CDR3, the DNA is TGCAGTGCTAGAACCAGGTCCGGTTCCACCGGGGAGCTGTTTTTT. Translating gives CSARTRSGSTGELFF.

This clonotype was counted at least ten times. This rearrangement joins TRBV4-3 to TRBJ1-4; tentatively, D is TRBD1 (5 bases). The CDR3 consists of 15 residues. Per the germline V gene, CDR1 is LGHNA and CDR2 is YSLEER. V dropped 0 bases and J dropped 0 bases, with 5 bases sitting between them. CDR3 sequence (DNA): TGCGCCAGCAGCCAAGACAGGGCAACTAATGAAAAACTGTTTTTT. It specifies CASSQDRATNEKLFF.

This clonotype was seen many times. This chain uses TRBV11-2 with TRBJ1-2; D uncertain. Trimming removed 1 base at V and 3 bases at J, with 9 bases between. The CDR3 length is 14 residues. Germline V gene lookup returns CDR1 SGHAT and CDR2 FQNNGV. The CDR3 region has the DNA TGTGCCAGCAGCTTAGGGCAAGCGGACTATGGCTACACCTTC. This gives the protein CASSLGQADYGYTF. The entire variable domain, with the rest obtained from reference TRBV11-2 and TRBJ1-2, is as follows: EAGVAQSPRYKIIEKRQSVAFWCNPISGHATLYWYQQILGQGPKLLIQFQNNGVVDDSQLPKDRFSAERLKGVDSTLKIQPAKLEDSAVYLCASSLGQADYGYTFGSGTRLTVV.

This clonotype showed up many times. This chain joins TRBV7-2 and TRBJ2-5; D gene ambiguous. Trimming cost V 5 bases and J 5 bases, with 18 bases left between them. The germline V gene encodes CDR1 SGHTA and CDR2 FQGNSA. The CDR3 totals 15 residues. CDR3 in amino acids: CASSVVQNPLETQYF. The CDR3 region has the DNA TGTGCCAGCAGCGTAGTCCAGAATCCCTTGGAGACCCAGTACTTC.

In its sample, this clonotype was seen many times. V is TRBV7-3 and J is TRBJ2-3; D could derive from TRBD1 or TRBD2 (5 bases each). V lost 10 bases, J lost 4 bases, and 18 bases lay in between. The CDR3 loop spans 14 amino acids. Germline V gene lookup returns CDR1 SGHTA and CDR2 FQGTGA. The CDR3 sequence: CATASGATSDTQYF. In nucleotides, the CDR3 is TGTGCCACAGCCTCCGGGGCTACCTCAGATACGCAGTATTTT.

Comments on this clonotype: The junction shows a germline mismatch at one end, possibly a read error. J is TRBJ2-3 and V is TRBV15, with D unresolved. The germline V gene encodes CDR1 LNHNV and CDR2 YYDKDF (reference sequence). There are 17 residues in the CDR3. DNA of the CDR3: TGTGCCACCAGCAGTGATCGTACGAAGCCTTTTCTTGATACGCAGAATTTT. This sequence encodes CATSSDRTKPFLDTQNF.